The 15 T cell receptor beta chains reported below all come from one sample, sequenced in a study of CD8 T cells in ankylosing spondylitis. TCRdb redid the calling of the 5' RACE reads with MiXCR, one entry per CDR3 protein. The table lists more than 150,000 distinct CDR3 sequences, 15% to 20% of them singletons. The sequenced sample was blood, either unsorted or a sorted T cell fraction (not recorded which). These receptors all come from a male donor between 5 and 29 years old with ankylosing spondylitis or in good health (not recorded which).

At least ten counts were recorded for this clonotype. CDR3 in amino acids: CASSFQVAESSGANVLTF. The DNA for the CDR3 is TGTGCCAGCAGTTTTCAGGTAGCGGAAAGCTCTGGGGCCAACGTCCTGACTTTC. This sequence joins TRBV12-3 or TRBV12-4 and TRBJ2-6; D perhaps matches TRBD2 (6 bases). V was clipped by 3 bases and J by 0 bases, with 15 bases between them. CDR3 length equals 18 residues.

This clonotype has at least ten counts. The chain uses TRBV5-1 and TRBJ1-1, with unresolved D. CDR1 is SGHRS, CDR2 YFSETQ, per germline. V lost 3 bases and J lost 5, with 14 bases in between. The CDR3 is made up of 14 amino acids. Here the CDR3 DNA reads TGCGCCAGCAGCTGGAGCCGGGCAGAAACTGAAGCTTTCTTT. Its translation: CASSWSRAETEAFF. Looking up the rest from reference TRBV5-1 and TRBJ1-1 gives the full variable domain: KAGVTQTPRYLIKTRGQQVTLSCSPISGHRSVSWYQQTPGQGLQFLFEYFSETQRNKGNFPGRFSGRQFSNSRSEMNVSTLELGDSALYLCASSWSRAETEAFFGQGTRLTVV.

This clonotype has ten or more counts. The chain joins TRBV7-9 to TRBJ2-1; weak D call: TRBD2 (6 bases). This CDR3 spans 14 amino acids. Germline-derived CDR1 and CDR2 are SEHNR and FQNEAQ (reference sequence). V lost 2 bases and J lost 13, with 18 bases in between. For the CDR3, the DNA is TGTGCCAGCAGCTTATTTAGGGAGGAGGTGATTCAGTTCTTC. Translated, it gives CASSLFREEVIQFF.

This clonotype was found many times. The J gene is TRBJ2-5, the V gene TRBV11-2; D gene unclear. This CDR3 spans 13 amino acids. The germline CDR1 and CDR2 sequences are SGHAT and FQNNGV. Trimming pared 5 bases from V and 7 bases from J, leaving 14 bases between. The CDR3, as DNA: TGTGCCAGCAGCCCGATGTCCGGTCGGACCCAGTACTTC. Translation: CASSPMSGRTQYF.

This clonotype was detected many times. The gene calls are TRBV7-9 and TRBJ2-1; 14 nucleotides agree with TRBD2. This CDR3 region has 16 residues. Germline lookup yields CDR1 SEHNR and CDR2 FQNEAQ (reference sequence). V shed 5 bases and J 8 bases; nucleotides not matched to a gene: 8. CDR3 region: CASSLGLAGAIDEQFF. In DNA, the CDR3 is TGTGCCAGCAGCCTGGGACTAGCGGGGGCCATCGATGAGCAGTTCTTC.

The sample holds many counts of this clonotype. The chain couples TRBV29-1 to TRBJ2-3; 7 nucleotides line up with TRBD2. The CDR3 totals 15 residues. Per the germline V gene, CDR1 is SQVTM and CDR2 is ANQGSEA. J lost 0 bases, V lost 3 bases, and 6 bases had no gene match. The CDR3, as DNA: TGCAGCGTTGATCCGAGGCGGGAGAGCACAGATACGCAGTATTTT. Its protein is CSVDPRRESTDTQYF.

This clonotype was detected many times. This sequence joins TRBV25-1 and TRBJ2-1; TRBD2 matches 8 bases. CDR1 is MGHDK and CDR2 is SYGVNS in the germline V gene. This CDR3 spans 16 amino acids. V lost 1 base and J lost 5; bases outside the gene matches: 7. CDR3 in DNA: TGTGCCAGCAGTGAATCGGCACTAGCGGCACACAATGAGCAGTTCTTC. Protein sequence: CASSESALAAHNEQFF.

This clonotype was recorded many times. This sequence joins TRBV14 and TRBJ2-3; TRBD2 is a possible D gene (5 bases). CDR3 length: 14 residues. Trimming stripped 3 bases from V and 5 bases from J, with 12 bases between. From germline, CDR1 is SGHDN and CDR2 FVKESK. The CDR3 DNA follows: TGTGCCAGCAGCCAGTGGGAGTACAAAGATACGCAGTATTTT. Encoded protein: CASSQWEYKDTQYF.

At least ten counts were recorded for this clonotype. The chain employs TRBV24-1 and TRBJ2-1; 9 bases map to TRBD2. This CDR3 is 15 amino acids long. CDR1 KGHDR and CDR2 SFDVKD come from the germline V gene. V was pared by 5 bases and J by 2 bases, with 3 bases of the junction left unmatched. CDR3 DNA: TGTGCCACCAGTGGCCTAGCGGGGCCCTACAATGAGCAGTTCTTC. The encoded protein is CATSGLAGPYNEQFF.

The chain couples TRBV29-1 to TRBJ1-1; the D is unclear. In germline, CDR1 is SQVTM, CDR2 ANQGSEA. The length of the CDR3 is 14 residues. V gave up 4 bases and J gave up 4 bases, with 16 bases separating them. The CDR3 DNA reads as TGCAGCGTTGCCCCGGGCGGAGGAGGCACTGAAGCTTTCTTT. This codes for CSVAPGGGGTEAFF.

This clonotype has at least ten counts. The V gene is TRBV29-1, the J gene TRBJ2-5; D not resolved. This CDR3 spans 10 amino acids. Trimming took off 0 bases at V and 5 bases at J, with 1 base between the two ends. Germline V CDR1 and CDR2: SQVTM, ANQGSEA. DNA of the CDR3: TGCAGCGTTGAAGATGAGACCCAGTACTTC. It encodes CSVEDETQYF.

This clonotype appeared a few times. This rearrangement joins TRBV20-1 to TRBJ2-7; possibly TRBD2 for D (6 bases). The V and J ends lost 0 bases and 7 bases respectively, with 13 bases between them. The CDR3 has 13 amino acids. Germline loops: CDR1 DFQATT, CDR2 SNEGSKA (reference sequence). Written as DNA, the CDR3 is TGCAGTGCTAGAGATGGCCTAGCGCGGGAGCAGTACGTC. It encodes CSARDGLAREQYV.

This chain connects TRBV23-1 to TRBJ1-4; possible D gene TRBD1, 6 bases. TRBV23-1 has ORF status, its function being uncertain. This CDR3 is built from 16 residues. The V end lost 7 bases, the J end lost 0 bases, and 15 bases lay between the germline ends. In DNA form, the CDR3 reads TGCGCCAGCAAAATGGGCGGACAGACAACTAATGAAAAACTGTTTTTT. The encoded protein is CASKMGGQTTNEKLFF.

The chain employs TRBV24-1 and TRBJ2-4; possibly TRBD2 for D (6 bases). The V gene's germline CDR1 is KGHDR and CDR2 SFDVKD. The CDR3 loop spans 16 amino acids. Trimming cost V 4 bases and J 1 base, with 13 bases left between them. DNA for the CDR3: TGTGCCACCAGTGACGCGGGAACGGAGGCCAAAAACATTCAGTACTTC. This gives the protein CATSDAGTEAKNIQYF.

In this sample, this clonotype turned up many times. The V gene is TRBV7-2, the J gene TRBJ1-6, with D unresolved. Trimming left V 1 base short and J 14 bases short, with 15 bases between. Germline V gene sequence: CDR1 SGHTA, CDR2 FQGNSA. This CDR3 region has 14 residues. The CDR3 loop is CASSLDQTGRSLHF. In DNA, the CDR3 is TGTGCCAGCAGCTTAGACCAAACTGGGAGGTCCCTCCACTTT.